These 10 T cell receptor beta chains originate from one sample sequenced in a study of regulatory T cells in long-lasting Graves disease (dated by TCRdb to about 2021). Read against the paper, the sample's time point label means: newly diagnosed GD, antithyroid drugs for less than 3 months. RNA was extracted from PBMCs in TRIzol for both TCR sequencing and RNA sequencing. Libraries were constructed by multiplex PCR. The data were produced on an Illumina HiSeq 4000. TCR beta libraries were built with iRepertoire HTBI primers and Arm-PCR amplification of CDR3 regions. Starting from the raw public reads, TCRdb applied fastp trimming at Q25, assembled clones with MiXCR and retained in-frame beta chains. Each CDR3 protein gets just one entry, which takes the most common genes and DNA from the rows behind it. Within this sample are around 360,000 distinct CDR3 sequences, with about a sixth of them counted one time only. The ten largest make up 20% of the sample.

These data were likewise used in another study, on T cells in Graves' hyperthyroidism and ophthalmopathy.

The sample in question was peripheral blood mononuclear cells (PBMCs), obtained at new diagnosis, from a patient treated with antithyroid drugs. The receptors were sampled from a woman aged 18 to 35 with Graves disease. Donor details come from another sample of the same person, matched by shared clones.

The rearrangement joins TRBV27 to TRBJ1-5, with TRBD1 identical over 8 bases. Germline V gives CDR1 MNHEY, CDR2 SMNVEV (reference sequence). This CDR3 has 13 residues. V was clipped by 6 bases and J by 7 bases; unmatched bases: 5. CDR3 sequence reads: CASRDRVGQPQHF. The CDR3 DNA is TGTGCCAGCAGGGACAGGGTGGGACAGCCCCAGCATTTT.

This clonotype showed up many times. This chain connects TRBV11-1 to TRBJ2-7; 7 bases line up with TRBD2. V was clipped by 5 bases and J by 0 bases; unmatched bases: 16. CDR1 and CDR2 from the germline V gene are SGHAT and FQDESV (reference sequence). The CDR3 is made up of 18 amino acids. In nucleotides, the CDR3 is TGTGCCAGCAGCCGCAGCAACCCTAGCGGAGGCGCCTCCTACGAGCAGTACTTC. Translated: CASSRSNPSGGASYEQYF.

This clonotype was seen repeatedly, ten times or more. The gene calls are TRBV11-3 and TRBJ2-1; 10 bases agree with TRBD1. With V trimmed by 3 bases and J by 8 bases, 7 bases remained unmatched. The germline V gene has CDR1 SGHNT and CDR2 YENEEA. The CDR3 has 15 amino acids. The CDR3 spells CASSFSGTGAYEQFF. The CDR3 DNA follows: TGTGCCAGCAGCTTCTCCGGGACAGGGGCCTATGAGCAGTTCTTC.

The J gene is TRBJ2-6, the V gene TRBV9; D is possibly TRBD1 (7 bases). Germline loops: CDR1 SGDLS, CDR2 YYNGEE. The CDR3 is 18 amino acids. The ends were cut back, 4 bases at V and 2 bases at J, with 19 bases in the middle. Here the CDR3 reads CASSLGGQKATGANVLTF. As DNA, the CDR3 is TGTGCCAGCAGCTTGGGGGGACAGAAAGCCACTGGGGCCAACGTCCTGACTTTC. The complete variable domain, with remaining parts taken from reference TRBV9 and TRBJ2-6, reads DSGVTQTPKHLITATGQRVTLRCSPRSGDLSVYWYQQSLDQGLQFLIQYYNGEERAKGNILERFSAQQFPDLHSELNLSSLELGDSALYFCASSLGGQKATGANVLTFGAGSRLTVL.

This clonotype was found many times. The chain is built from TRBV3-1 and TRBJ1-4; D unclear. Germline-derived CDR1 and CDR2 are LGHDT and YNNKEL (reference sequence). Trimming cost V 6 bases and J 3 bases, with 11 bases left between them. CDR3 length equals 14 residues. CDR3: CASRPGWSNEKLFF. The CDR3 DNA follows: TGTGCCAGCAGGCCGGGGTGGTCTAATGAAAAACTGTTTTTT.

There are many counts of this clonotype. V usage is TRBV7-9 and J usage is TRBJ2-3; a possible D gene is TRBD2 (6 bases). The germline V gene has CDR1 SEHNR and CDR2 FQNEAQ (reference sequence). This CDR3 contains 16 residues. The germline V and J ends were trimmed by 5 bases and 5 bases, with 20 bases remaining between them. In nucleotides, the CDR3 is TGTGCCAGCAGCCCTCGCGTAGCGGAGAGGGGAGATACGCAGTATTTT. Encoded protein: CASSPRVAERGDTQYF.

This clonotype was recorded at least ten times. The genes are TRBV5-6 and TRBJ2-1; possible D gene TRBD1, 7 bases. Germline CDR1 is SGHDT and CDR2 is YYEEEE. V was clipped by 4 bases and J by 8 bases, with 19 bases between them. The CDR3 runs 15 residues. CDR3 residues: CASSAGGGAWDEQFF. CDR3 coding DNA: TGTGCCAGCAGCGCCGGAGGGGGCGCCTGGGATGAGCAGTTCTTC.

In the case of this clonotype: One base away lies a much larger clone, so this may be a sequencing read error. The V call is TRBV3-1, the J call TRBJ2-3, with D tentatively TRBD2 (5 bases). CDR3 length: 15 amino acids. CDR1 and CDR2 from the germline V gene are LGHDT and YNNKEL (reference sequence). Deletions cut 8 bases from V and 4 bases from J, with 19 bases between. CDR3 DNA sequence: TGTGCCAGCGGCCCAGGACTGCCTGGGGCAGATACGCAGTATTTT. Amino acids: CASGPGLPGADTQYF.

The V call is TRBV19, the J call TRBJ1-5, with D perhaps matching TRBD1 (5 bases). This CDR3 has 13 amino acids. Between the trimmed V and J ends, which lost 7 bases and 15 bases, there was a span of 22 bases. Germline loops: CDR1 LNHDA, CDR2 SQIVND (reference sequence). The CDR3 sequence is CASTFLAGTCWHF. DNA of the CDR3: TGTGCCAGTACCTTTTTGGCCGGGACTTGTTGGCATTTT.

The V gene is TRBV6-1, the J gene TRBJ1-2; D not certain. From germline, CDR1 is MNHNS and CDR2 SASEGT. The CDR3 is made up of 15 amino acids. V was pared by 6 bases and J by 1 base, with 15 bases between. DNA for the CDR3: TGTGCCAGCAGAGCAGCAGCAATAAGTAACTATGGCTACACCTTC. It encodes CASRAAAISNYGYTF.